One T cell receptor (beta chain) is described in this entry. Its antigen remains unidentified. Sequencing was performed with immunoSEQ multiplex PCR; in TCRdb, only in-frame clones are kept and a portion is missing. The profile shows 24,000 or so clones, 84% of them singletons. This specimen comes from a study of T cells in narcolepsy. Study information: Enrolled donors included narcolepsy type 1 or type 2 patients and healthy controls.

General study findings and limits: Autoreactive HCRT-specific and TRIB2-specific clonotypes were marked in same-patient CSF-versus-blood CD4+ comparisons. Autoreactive clonotypes reportedly recurred in blood of same and different patients, not controls.

V was cut by 0 bases and J by 3 bases, with 10 bases left in between. Germline CDR1 is SGHRS and CDR2 is YFSETQ. This CDR3 is built from 14 residues. The clonotype originates from a human donor with narcolepsy. The material sequenced was CD45RA- memory CD4+ T cells from PBMCs. This sequence joins TRBV5-1 and TRBJ2-7, with a weak D call TRBD1 (5 bases). CDR3 amino acids: CASSLGVDSYEQYF. CDR3 sequence (DNA): TGCGCCAGCAGCTTGGGAGTAGACAGCTACGAGCAGTACTTC.